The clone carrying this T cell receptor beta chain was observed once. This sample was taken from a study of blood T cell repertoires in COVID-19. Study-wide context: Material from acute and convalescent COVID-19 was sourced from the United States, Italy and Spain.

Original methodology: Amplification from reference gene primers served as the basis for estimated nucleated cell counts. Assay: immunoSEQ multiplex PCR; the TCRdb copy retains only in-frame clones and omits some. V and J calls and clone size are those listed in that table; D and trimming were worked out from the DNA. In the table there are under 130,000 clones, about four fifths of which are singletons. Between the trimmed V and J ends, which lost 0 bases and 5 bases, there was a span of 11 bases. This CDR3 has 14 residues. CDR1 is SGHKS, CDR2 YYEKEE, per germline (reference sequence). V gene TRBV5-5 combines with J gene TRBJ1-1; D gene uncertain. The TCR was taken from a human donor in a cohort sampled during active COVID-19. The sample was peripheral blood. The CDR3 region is CASSLGVGDTEAFF. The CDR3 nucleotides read TGTGCCAGCAGCTTGGGGGTCGGAGATACTGAAGCTTTCTTT.